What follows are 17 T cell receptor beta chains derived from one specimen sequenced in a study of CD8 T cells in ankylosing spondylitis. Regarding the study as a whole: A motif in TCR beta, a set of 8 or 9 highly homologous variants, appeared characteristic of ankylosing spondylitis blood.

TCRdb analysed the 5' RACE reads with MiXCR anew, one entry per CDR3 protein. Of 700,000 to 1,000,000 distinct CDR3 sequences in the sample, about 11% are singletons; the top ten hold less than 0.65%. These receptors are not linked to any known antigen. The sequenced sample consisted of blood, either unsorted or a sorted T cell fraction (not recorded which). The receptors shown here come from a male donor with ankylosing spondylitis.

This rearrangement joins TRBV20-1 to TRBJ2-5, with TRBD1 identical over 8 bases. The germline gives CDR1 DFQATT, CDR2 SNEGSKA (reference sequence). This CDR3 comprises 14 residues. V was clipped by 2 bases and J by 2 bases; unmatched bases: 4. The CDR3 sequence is CSARHRTGQETQYF. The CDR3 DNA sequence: TGCAGTGCTAGACACCGGACAGGGCAAGAGACCCAGTACTTC.

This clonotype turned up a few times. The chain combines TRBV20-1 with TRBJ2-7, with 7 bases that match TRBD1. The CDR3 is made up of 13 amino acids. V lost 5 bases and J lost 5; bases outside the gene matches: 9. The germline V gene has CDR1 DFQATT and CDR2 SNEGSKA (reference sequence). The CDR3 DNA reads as TGCAGTGCTCATACTAACAGGGGCGACGAGCAGTACTTC. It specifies CSAHTNRGDEQYF.

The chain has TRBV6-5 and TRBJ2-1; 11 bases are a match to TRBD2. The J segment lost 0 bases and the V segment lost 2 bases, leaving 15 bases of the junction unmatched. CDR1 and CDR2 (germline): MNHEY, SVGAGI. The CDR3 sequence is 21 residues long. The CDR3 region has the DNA TGTGCCAGCAGTTACGGCAAGGTAGCGGGAGGGCCCGACAGCTCCTACAATGAGCAGTTCTTC. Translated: CASSYGKVAGGPDSSYNEQFF.

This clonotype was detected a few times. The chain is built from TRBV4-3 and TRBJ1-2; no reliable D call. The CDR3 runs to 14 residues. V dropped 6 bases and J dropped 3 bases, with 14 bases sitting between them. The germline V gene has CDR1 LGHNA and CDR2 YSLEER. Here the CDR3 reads CASSSEISYYGYTF. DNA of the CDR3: TGCGCCAGCAGTAGCGAGATTTCTTACTATGGCTACACCTTC.

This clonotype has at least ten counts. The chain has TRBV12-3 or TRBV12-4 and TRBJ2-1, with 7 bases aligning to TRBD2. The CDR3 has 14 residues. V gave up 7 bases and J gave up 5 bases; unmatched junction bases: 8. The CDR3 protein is CASTLAGVNNEQFF. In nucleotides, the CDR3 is TGTGCCAGCACCCTGGCGGGAGTCAACAATGAGCAGTTCTTC.

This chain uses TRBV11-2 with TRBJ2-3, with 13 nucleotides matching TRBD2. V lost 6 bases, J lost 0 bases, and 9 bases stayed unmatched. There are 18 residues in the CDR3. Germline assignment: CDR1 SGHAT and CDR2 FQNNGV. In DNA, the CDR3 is TGTGCCAGCAGTCGACTAGCGGGAGGTGGTCGCAGCACAGATACGCAGTATTTT. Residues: CASSRLAGGGRSTDTQYF.

The CDR3 is CSASRQGVPTGELFF. In DNA, the CDR3 is TGCAGTGCTAGTAGACAGGGGGTCCCCACCGGGGAGCTGTTTTTT. The chain joins TRBV20-1 to TRBJ2-2, with 9 bases aligning to TRBD1. Unmatched junction bases numbered 6, after V lost 3 bases and J lost 4 bases. Per germline, CDR1 DFQATT and CDR2 SNEGSKA (reference sequence). The CDR3 extends over 15 amino acids.

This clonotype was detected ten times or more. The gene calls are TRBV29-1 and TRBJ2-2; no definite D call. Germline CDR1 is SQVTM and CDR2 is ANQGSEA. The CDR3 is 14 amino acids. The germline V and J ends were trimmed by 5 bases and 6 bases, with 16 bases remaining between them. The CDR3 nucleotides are TGCAGCGTTCTCCCGGCCCCGGATGCCGGGGAGCTGTTTTTT. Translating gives CSVLPAPDAGELFF.

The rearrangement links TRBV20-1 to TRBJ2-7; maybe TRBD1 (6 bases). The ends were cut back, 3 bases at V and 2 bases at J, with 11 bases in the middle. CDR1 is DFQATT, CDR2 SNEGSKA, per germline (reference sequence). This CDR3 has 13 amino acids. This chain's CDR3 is CSARSRGPYEQYF. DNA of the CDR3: TGCAGTGCTAGGTCCAGGGGCCCCTACGAGCAGTACTTC.

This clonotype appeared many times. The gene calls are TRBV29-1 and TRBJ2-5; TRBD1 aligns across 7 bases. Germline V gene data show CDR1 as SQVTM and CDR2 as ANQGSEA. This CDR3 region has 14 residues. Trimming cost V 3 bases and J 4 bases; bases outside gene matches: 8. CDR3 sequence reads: CSVEGRGLRETQYF. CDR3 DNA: TGCAGCGTTGAGGGCAGGGGGTTAAGAGAGACCCAGTACTTC. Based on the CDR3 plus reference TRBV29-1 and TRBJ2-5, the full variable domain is SAVISQKPSRDICQRGTSLTIQCQVDSQVTMMFWYRQQPGQSLTLIATANQGSEATYESGFVIDKFPISRPNLTFSTLTVSNMSPEDSSIYLCSVEGRGLRETQYFGPGTRLLVL.

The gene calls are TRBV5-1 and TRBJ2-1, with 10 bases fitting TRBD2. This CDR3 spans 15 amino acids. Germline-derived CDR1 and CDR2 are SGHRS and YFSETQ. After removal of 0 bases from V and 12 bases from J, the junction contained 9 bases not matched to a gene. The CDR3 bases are TGCGCCAGCAGCTTGGTACTAGCGGGGTTACAAGGGCAGTTCTTC. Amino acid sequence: CASSLVLAGLQGQFF.

For the CDR3, the DNA is TGCAGTGCCCTCGGACTAGCGGGGGCATTGAGGGAGACCCAGTACTTC. Protein product: CSALGLAGALRETQYF. The chain has TRBV20-1 and TRBJ2-5; 13 bases align to TRBD2. Germline CDR1 reads DFQATT; CDR2 reads SNEGSKA (reference sequence). The CDR3 spans 16 residues. After removal of 6 bases from V and 5 bases from J, the junction contained 12 bases not matched to a gene.

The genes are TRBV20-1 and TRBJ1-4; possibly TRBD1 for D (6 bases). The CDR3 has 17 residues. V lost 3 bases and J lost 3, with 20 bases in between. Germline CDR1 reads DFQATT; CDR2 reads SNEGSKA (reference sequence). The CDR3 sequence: CSASDRWGRFANEKLFF. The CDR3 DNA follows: TGCAGTGCTAGCGACCGGTGGGGGCGTTTTGCTAATGAAAAACTGTTTTTT.

In DNA form, the CDR3 reads TGTGCCAGCAGTCAGAGAGCGGGCCCGCAGAAGACTGAAGCTTTCTTT. Translation gives CASSQRAGPQKTEAFF. This chain uses TRBV27 with TRBJ1-1; the D is unclear. The ends were cut back, 5 bases at V and 5 bases at J, with 21 bases in the middle. The CDR3 sequence is 16 residues long. The V gene's germline CDR1 is MNHEY and CDR2 SMNVEV (reference sequence).

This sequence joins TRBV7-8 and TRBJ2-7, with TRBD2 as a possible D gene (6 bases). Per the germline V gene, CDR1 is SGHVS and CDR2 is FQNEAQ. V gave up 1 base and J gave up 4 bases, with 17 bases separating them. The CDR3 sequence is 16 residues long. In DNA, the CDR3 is TGTGCCAGCAGCTTAGAGCCCCAGCGGGCCATATACGAGCAGTACTTC. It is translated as CASSLEPQRAIYEQYF.

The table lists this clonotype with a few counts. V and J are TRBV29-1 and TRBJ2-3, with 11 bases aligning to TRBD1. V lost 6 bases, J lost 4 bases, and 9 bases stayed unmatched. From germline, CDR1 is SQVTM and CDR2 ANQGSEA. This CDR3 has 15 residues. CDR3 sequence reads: CSVLGTGGRADTQYF. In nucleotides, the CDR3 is TGCAGCGTGTTAGGGACAGGGGGAAGGGCAGATACGCAGTATTTT.

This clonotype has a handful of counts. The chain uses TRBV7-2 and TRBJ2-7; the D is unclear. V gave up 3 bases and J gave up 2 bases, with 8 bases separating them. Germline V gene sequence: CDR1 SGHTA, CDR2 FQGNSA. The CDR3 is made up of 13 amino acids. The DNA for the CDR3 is TGTGCCAGCAGCTTCCTCCACACCTACGAGCAGTACTTC. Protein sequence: CASSFLHTYEQYF.